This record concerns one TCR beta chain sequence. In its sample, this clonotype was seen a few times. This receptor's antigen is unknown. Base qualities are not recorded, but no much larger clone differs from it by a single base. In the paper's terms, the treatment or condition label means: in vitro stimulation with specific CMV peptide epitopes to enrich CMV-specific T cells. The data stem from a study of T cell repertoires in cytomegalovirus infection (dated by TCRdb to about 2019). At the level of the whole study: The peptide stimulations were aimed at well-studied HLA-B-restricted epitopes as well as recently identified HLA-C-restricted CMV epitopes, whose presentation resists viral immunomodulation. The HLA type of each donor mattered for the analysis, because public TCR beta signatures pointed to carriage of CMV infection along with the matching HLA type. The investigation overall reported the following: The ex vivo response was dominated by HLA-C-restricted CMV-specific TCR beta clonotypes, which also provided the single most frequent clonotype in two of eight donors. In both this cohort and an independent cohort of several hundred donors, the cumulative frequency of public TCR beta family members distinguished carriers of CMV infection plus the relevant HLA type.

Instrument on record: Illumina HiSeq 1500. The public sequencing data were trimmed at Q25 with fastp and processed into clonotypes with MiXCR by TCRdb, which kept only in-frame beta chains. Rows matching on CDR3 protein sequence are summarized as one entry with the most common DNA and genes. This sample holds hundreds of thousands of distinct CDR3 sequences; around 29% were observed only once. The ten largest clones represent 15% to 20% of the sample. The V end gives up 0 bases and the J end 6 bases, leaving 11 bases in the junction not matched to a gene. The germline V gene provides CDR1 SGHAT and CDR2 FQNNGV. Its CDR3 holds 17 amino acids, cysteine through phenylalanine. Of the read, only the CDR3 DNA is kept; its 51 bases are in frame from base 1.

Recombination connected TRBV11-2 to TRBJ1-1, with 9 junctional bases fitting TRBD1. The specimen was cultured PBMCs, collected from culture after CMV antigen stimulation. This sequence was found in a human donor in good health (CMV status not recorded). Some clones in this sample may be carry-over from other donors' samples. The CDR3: CASSLEAGTGYKPEAFF. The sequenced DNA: TGTGCCAGCAGCTTAGAGGCCGGGACAGGGTATAAGCCTGAAGCTTTCTTT.